Each of the 32 T cell receptor beta chains below was sequenced from the same sample in a study of cytomegalovirus exposure and HLA in healthy donors. 13 Jbeta primers and 60 Vbeta primers were used for the PCR. Measured with immunoSEQ multiplex PCR; TCRdb has only the in-frame clones, and not every one. Here the sample spans more than 90,000 clones, roughly 78% being singletons. The sequenced material came from PBMCs. These receptors were obtained from a woman between 55 and 75 years old in good health and CMV-seronegative.

The J gene is TRBJ2-1, the V gene TRBV7-8; D uncertain. The CDR3 is 12 residues long. Germline CDR1 SGHVS, CDR2 FQNEAQ. Trimming stripped 3 bases from V and 7 bases from J, with 7 bases between. The CDR3 DNA reads TGTGCCAGCAGCTTGACAAGGAATGAGCAGTTCTTC. It is translated as CASSLTRNEQFF.

The gene calls are TRBV9 and TRBJ2-2, with TRBD1 matching 8 bases. With V trimmed by 3 bases and J by 1 base, 5 bases remained unmatched. This CDR3 region has 16 residues. Germline CDR1 reads SGDLS; CDR2 reads YYNGEE. The CDR3 DNA follows: TGTGCCAGCAGCGCACCCGGGACAGGGAACACCGGGGAGCTGTTTTTT. Amino acid sequence: CASSAPGTGNTGELFF.

The gene calls are TRBV5-6 and TRBJ2-7, with 12 bases aligning to TRBD2. The CDR3 contains 16 residues. Trimming removed 4 bases from V and 1 base from J; junction bases left unmatched: 6. Germline V CDR1 and CDR2: SGHDT, YYEEEE. CDR3 DNA sequence: TGTGCCAGCAGCGCCGGACTAGCGGGGCCTTCCTACGAGCAGTACTTC. It codes for CASSAGLAGPSYEQYF.

V gene TRBV7-2 combines with J gene TRBJ2-3; possible D gene TRBD1, 5 bases. V dropped 3 bases and J dropped 2 bases, with 15 bases sitting between them. The CDR3 is made up of 16 amino acids. Germline CDR1 SGHTA, CDR2 FQGNSA. This chain's CDR3 is CASSFPSRGHTDTQYF. The DNA of the CDR3 is TGTGCCAGCAGCTTCCCAAGTAGGGGCCACACAGATACGCAGTATTTT.

V is TRBV28 and J is TRBJ1-2; 9 bases fit TRBD1. J was trimmed by 5 bases and V by 3 bases; bases with no gene match: 7. The CDR3 consists of 15 residues. CDR1 is MDHEN and CDR2 is SYDVKM in the germline V gene. CDR3 nucleotide sequence: TGTGCCAGCAGTTTCTTCGCGACAGGGGGTTATGGCTACACCTTC. This encodes CASSFFATGGYGYTF.

The chain combines TRBV5-6 with TRBJ2-7, with a possible D match to TRBD2 (7 bases). The V gene's germline CDR1 is SGHDT and CDR2 YYEEEE. CDR3 size: 18 residues. The V end lost 5 bases, the J end lost 2 bases, and 26 bases lay between the germline ends. CDR3: CASRLQPEGGEGAYEQYF. The CDR3 DNA sequence: TGTGCCAGCAGGCTCCAACCTGAGGGAGGGGAGGGGGCCTACGAGCAGTACTTC.

This clone came up once. The V and J genes are TRBV29-1 and TRBJ1-2; perhaps TRBD1 as D (5 bases). V was cut by 7 bases and J by 4 bases, with 16 bases left in between. This CDR3 comprises 13 residues. The germline V gene has CDR1 SQVTM and CDR2 ANQGSEA. In DNA form, the CDR3 reads TGCAGCGCCCAGTCGGGGGACGGCTATGGCTACACCTTC. As protein: CSAQSGDGYGYTF.

The chain couples TRBV6-5 to TRBJ2-1; 9 positions match TRBD2. The CDR3 is made up of 15 amino acids. Germline V gene lookup returns CDR1 MNHEY and CDR2 SVGAGI. The ends lost 2 bases at V and 8 bases at J; junction bases unmatched: 7. DNA of the CDR3: TGTGCCAGCAGTTACATTAGCGGGGGAGGTGATGAGCAGTTCTTC. As protein: CASSYISGGGDEQFF.

The genes are TRBV7-2 and TRBJ2-1; possible D gene TRBD2, 6 bases. The CDR3 runs to 16 residues. V was trimmed by 0 bases and J by 0 bases, leaving 9 bases between them. The germline gives CDR1 SGHTA, CDR2 FQGNSA. The CDR3 spells CASSLAGTPSYNEQFF. DNA of the CDR3: TGTGCCAGCAGCTTAGCGGGGACTCCCTCCTACAATGAGCAGTTCTTC.

This clone was seen once. The CDR3 here is CASSNGLAREQYF. The CDR3 nucleotides read TGTGCCAGTAGTAACGGACTAGCCCGCGAGCAGTACTTC. The chain links TRBV19 to TRBJ2-7, with TRBD2 identical over 8 bases. Germline V gene data show CDR1 as LNHDA and CDR2 as SQIVND (reference sequence). V was clipped by 4 bases and J by 6 bases; unmatched bases: 5. This CDR3 comprises 13 residues.

CDR3 protein: CATSREAGGPDTQYF. The CDR3 DNA is TGTGCCACCAGCAGGGAAGCGGGGGGGCCTGATACGCAGTATTTT. This chain joins TRBV15 and TRBJ2-3; 10 nucleotides agree with TRBD2. The CDR3 has 15 amino acids. With 3 bases clipped from V and 6 bases from J, the junction kept 6 bases outside the gene matches. Germline V CDR1 and CDR2: LNHNV, YYDKDF (reference sequence). The variable domain in full, with the rest retrieved from reference TRBV15 and TRBJ2-3, is DAMVIQNPRYQVTQFGKPVTLSCSQTLNHNVMYWYQQKSSQAPKLLFHYYDKDFNNEADTPDNFQSRRPNTSFCFLDIRSPGLGDTAMYLCATSREAGGPDTQYFGPGTRLTVL.

This rearrangement joins TRBV2 to TRBJ1-3; maybe TRBD1 (6 bases). The germline gives CDR1 SNHLY, CDR2 FYNNEI. V lost 7 bases, J lost 8 bases, and 12 bases lay in between. CDR3 size: 12 residues. The DNA for the CDR3 is TGTGCCAGCACCCAGGGGAGTCACACCATATATTTT. Its protein is CASTQGSHTIYF.

The chain is built from TRBV10-3 and TRBJ2-7, with TRBD1 matching over 7 bases. Losses at the gene ends were 4 bases for V and 1 base for J; bases not matched to a gene: 4. The germline gives CDR1 ENHRY, CDR2 SYGVKD. The CDR3 has 14 residues. The CDR3 reads CAISGGQDSYEQYF. The CDR3 DNA reads as TGTGCCATCAGTGGAGGACAGGATTCCTACGAGCAGTACTTC.

The rearrangement links TRBV5-4 to TRBJ2-2; 9 nucleotides line up with TRBD2. V lost 2 bases to trimming and J lost 1 base; unmatched junction nucleotides: 0. The germline V gene has CDR1 SGHNT and CDR2 YYREEE (reference sequence). The CDR3 runs to 15 residues. This CDR3 reads CASSLAGGNTGELFF. DNA of the CDR3: TGTGCCAGCAGCTTAGCGGGAGGGAACACCGGGGAGCTGTTTTTT.

The J gene is TRBJ2-1, the V gene TRBV30, with TRBD1 matching 12 bases. The trim removed 2 bases at V and 6 bases at J, leaving 2 bases unmatched. From germline, CDR1 is GTSNPN and CDR2 SVGIG (reference sequence). The CDR3 spans 14 residues. CDR3 amino acids: CAWSKGQGANEQFF. CDR3 coding DNA: TGTGCCTGGAGTAAGGGACAGGGGGCCAATGAGCAGTTCTTC.

This chain connects TRBV11-2 to TRBJ1-2; D gene uncertain. This CDR3 spans 13 amino acids. The germline V gene has CDR1 SGHAT and CDR2 FQNNGV. V was cut by 3 bases and J by 3 bases, with 8 bases left in between. DNA of the CDR3: TGTGCCAGCAGCTTTTCCCCCGACTATGGCTACACCTTC. This sequence encodes CASSFSPDYGYTF. The entire variable domain, with the rest obtained from reference TRBV11-2 and TRBJ1-2, is as follows: EAGVAQSPRYKIIEKRQSVAFWCNPISGHATLYWYQQILGQGPKLLIQFQNNGVVDDSQLPKDRFSAERLKGVDSTLKIQPAKLEDSAVYLCASSFSPDYGYTFGSGTRLTVV.

The V call is TRBV5-1, the J call TRBJ1-2; weak D call: TRBD1 (6 bases). V was pared by 4 bases and J by 8 bases, with 15 bases between. Per the germline V gene, CDR1 is SGHRS and CDR2 is YFSETQ. The CDR3 totals 13 residues. Here the CDR3 reads CASSQTAGGGYTF. DNA of the CDR3: TGCGCCAGCAGCCAGACAGCGGGGGGCGGCTACACCTTC.

V gene TRBV7-8 combines with J gene TRBJ1-5; no reliable D call. The CDR3 loop spans 14 amino acids. Germline lookup yields CDR1 SGHVS and CDR2 FQNEAQ. Trimming pared 1 base from V and 2 bases from J, leaving 6 bases between. DNA of the CDR3: TGTGCCAGCAGCTTAGTAGTAGGCAATCAGCCCCAGCATTTT. It translates to CASSLVVGNQPQHF.

The V and J genes are TRBV2 and TRBJ2-7; tentative D call: TRBD2 (5 bases). The germline gives CDR1 SNHLY, CDR2 FYNNEI. The CDR3 is 14 residues long. Trimming left V 4 bases short and J 2 bases short, with 12 bases between. CDR3 nucleotide sequence: TGTGCCAGCAGTGGGACTGAGTCTACCTACGAGCAGTACTTC. It yields the protein CASSGTESTYEQYF.

V gene TRBV9 combines with J gene TRBJ1-4; TRBD1 might be the D (6 bases). In germline, CDR1 is SGDLS, CDR2 YYNGEE. This CDR3 comprises 14 residues. Deletions cut 4 bases from V and 8 bases from J, with 15 bases between. CDR3 sequence reads: CASSPTPDREKLFF. In nucleotides, the CDR3 is TGTGCCAGCAGCCCTACACCGGACAGAGAAAAACTGTTTTTT.

The chain joins TRBV5-4 to TRBJ1-1; D perhaps matches TRBD1 (5 bases). The germline V and J ends were trimmed by 3 bases and 10 bases, with 19 bases remaining between them. Per germline, CDR1 SGHNT and CDR2 YYREEE (reference sequence). The CDR3 totals 14 residues. CDR3 in DNA: TGTGCCAGCAGCTCCCGGGCCGGGGGGAGAGGAGCTTTCTTT. Its protein product is CASSSRAGGRGAFF.

The rearrangement joins TRBV30 to TRBJ2-7; 9 bases map to TRBD2. The CDR3 covers 16 residues. Germline trimming cut 0 bases from V and 3 bases from J; bases unmatched to any gene: 9. CDR1 and CDR2 from the germline V gene are GTSNPN and SVGIG (reference sequence). Here the CDR3 reads CAWSVLAGGPIYEQYF. CDR3 nucleotide sequence: TGTGCCTGGAGTGTATTGGCGGGAGGGCCGATCTACGAGCAGTACTTC.

The chain combines TRBV23-1 with TRBJ1-5, with D possibly being TRBD1 (6 bases). TRBV23-1 is an ORF, with its function uncertain. Deletions cut 5 bases from V and 7 bases from J, with 18 bases between. This CDR3 has 15 amino acids. The CDR3 spells CASSRVGAGVQPQHF. Written as DNA, the CDR3 is TGCGCCAGCAGTAGAGTAGGGGCAGGGGTCCAGCCCCAGCATTTT.

This chain connects TRBV19 to TRBJ2-1, with TRBD2 as a possible D gene (6 bases). V was pared by 4 bases and J by 4 bases, with 17 bases between. CDR1 and CDR2 from the germline V gene are LNHDA and SQIVND (reference sequence). This CDR3 contains 16 residues. DNA of the CDR3: TGTGCCAGTAGTACCGAGCGGTCCCGGGGGTACAATGAGCAGTTCTTC. Encoded protein: CASSTERSRGYNEQFF.

This chain links TRBV30 with TRBJ1-2; TRBD1 aligns across 8 bases. CDR1 and CDR2 from the germline V gene are GTSNPN and SVGIG (reference sequence). With V trimmed by 4 bases and J by 0 bases, 4 bases remained unmatched. The CDR3 has 14 amino acids. The CDR3, as DNA: TGTGCCTGGACCAGGGACAGGCCTAACTATGGCTACACCTTC. Translated, it gives CAWTRDRPNYGYTF. The full variable domain, its missing parts supplied by reference TRBV30 and TRBJ1-2, is SQTIHQWPATLVQPVGSPLSLECTVEGTSNPNLYWYRQAAGRGLQLLFYSVGIGQISSEVPQNLSASRPQDRQFILSSKKLLLSDSGFYLCAWTRDRPNYGYTFGSGTRLTVV.

The rearrangement uses TRBV5-4 and TRBJ2-1; a weak D match, TRBD2 (5 bases). Looked up from germline, CDR1 is SGHNT and CDR2 is YYREEE (reference sequence). The CDR3 is 15 amino acids. V shed 2 bases and J shed 7 bases, with 16 bases lying between them. CDR3 nucleotides: TGTGCCAGCAGCTTAGGCGGACGGGGTGGGAATGAGCAGTTCTTC. This gives the protein CASSLGGRGGNEQFF.

CDR3 sequence: CASSWVPLVGGGNEQFF. DNA for the CDR3: TGCGCCAGCAGCTGGGTACCACTAGTGGGAGGTGGTAATGAGCAGTTCTTC. The V call is TRBV5-1, the J call TRBJ2-1, with D possibly TRBD2 on 6 matching bases. Germline loops: CDR1 SGHRS, CDR2 YFSETQ. The CDR3 is made up of 17 amino acids. V gave up 3 bases and J gave up 7 bases, with 23 bases separating them. Using reference TRBV5-1 and TRBJ2-1 for the parts outside the CDR3, the full variable domain is KAGVTQTPRYLIKTRGQQVTLSCSPISGHRSVSWYQQTPGQGLQFLFEYFSETQRNKGNFPGRFSGRQFSNSRSEMNVSTLELGDSALYLCASSWVPLVGGGNEQFFGPGTRLTVL.

The chain employs TRBV4-1 and TRBJ2-7, with a tentative D call TRBD2 (5 bases). The CDR3 extends over 13 amino acids. Germline-derived CDR1 and CDR2 are MGHRA and YSYEKL. Trimming stripped 0 bases from V and 5 bases from J, with 8 bases between. CDR3 loop: CASSQDSGDEQYF. Written as DNA, the CDR3 is TGCGCCAGCAGCCAAGACTCCGGGGACGAGCAGTACTTC.

The chain carries TRBV2 and TRBJ1-4; D unresolved. The CDR3 is 15 amino acids. The V end was cut by 3 bases, the J end by 8 bases, with 16 bases between. Germline V gene sequence: CDR1 SNHLY, CDR2 FYNNEI. CDR3 DNA sequence: TGTGCCAGCAGTGATTTGAGCGGGCCTGGGGAAAAACTGTTTTTT. Translation gives CASSDLSGPGEKLFF.

This clone was counted only a few times. This chain links TRBV5-6 with TRBJ2-7, with D unresolved. Trimming cost V 6 bases and J 0 bases, with 16 bases left between them. The CDR3 has 15 residues. Germline V gene lookup returns CDR1 SGHDT and CDR2 YYEEEE. CDR3 sequence: CASTPRHSSSYEQYF. The CDR3 coding sequence is TGTGCCAGCACCCCCCGGCACAGTAGCTCCTACGAGCAGTACTTC. The variable domain in full, with the rest retrieved from reference TRBV5-6 and TRBJ2-7, is DAGVTQSPTHLIKTRGQQVTLRCSPKSGHDTVSWYQQALGQGPQFIFQYYEEEERQRGNFPDRFSGHQFPNYSSELNVNALLLGDSALYLCASTPRHSSSYEQYFGPGTRLTVT.

This chain links TRBV4-1 with TRBJ2-3; possibly TRBD1 for D (6 bases). The CDR3 runs to 14 residues. CDR1 is MGHRA, CDR2 YSYEKL, per germline. Trimming removed 0 bases from V and 7 bases from J, with 11 bases in between. The DNA for the CDR3 is TGCGCCAGCAGCCAAGAAAGGCAGGGGAATACGCAGTATTTT. Its protein product is CASSQERQGNTQYF.

V is TRBV15 and J is TRBJ2-2; D is perhaps TRBD2 (5 bases). Trimming left V 0 bases short and J 4 bases short, with 21 bases between. The length of the CDR3 is 19 residues. Germline CDR1 LNHNV, CDR2 YYDKDF (reference sequence). In DNA, the CDR3 is TGTGCCACCAGCAGAGATACTGTAGGGAGAAGCTCGAGCACCGGGGAGCTGTTTTTT. Translation gives CATSRDTVGRSSSTGELFF. The full variable domain, in which reference TRBV15 and TRBJ2-2 provide the parts outside the CDR3, is DAMVIQNPRYQVTQFGKPVTLSCSQTLNHNVMYWYQQKSSQAPKLLFHYYDKDFNNEADTPDNFQSRRPNTSFCFLDIRSPGLGDTAMYLCATSRDTVGRSSSTGELFFGEGSRLTVL.